These 4 T cell receptor beta chains came from one sample sequenced in a study of identical twins listed by TCRdb under 2016. Library preparation employed 5' RACE. This sample was sequenced with an Illumina HiSeq 2000. Starting from the raw public reads, TCRdb applied fastp trimming at Q25, assembled clones with MiXCR and retained in-frame beta chains. When rows share a CDR3 protein, they turn into one entry using the most common DNA and genes. The table for this sample lists 500,000 to 550,000 distinct CDR3 sequences; 20% to 25% of them were counted only once. Together, the top ten hold more than 0.4% of the sample. The same data also went into a second study, on yellow fever vaccine responses in identical twins.

Input material: CD4+ T cells sorted from blood. These receptors all stem from a woman younger than 30 in good health.

This clonotype came up a few times. The rearrangement joins TRBV20-1 to TRBJ2-7, with 12 nucleotides matching TRBD2. The V gene's germline CDR1 is DFQATT and CDR2 SNEGSKA (reference sequence). V shed 1 base, J shed 0 bases, and the junction held 10 bases outside the gene matches. The CDR3 has 18 amino acids. CDR3: CSARATSGRIGSSYEQYF. CDR3 in DNA: TGCAGTGCTAGAGCGACTAGCGGGAGAATTGGGAGCTCCTACGAGCAGTACTTC.

The gene calls are TRBV12-3 or TRBV12-4 and TRBJ1-1; 9 bases match TRBD1. The CDR3 totals 16 residues. The ends lost 1 base at V and 0 bases at J; junction bases unmatched: 3. CDR3 sequence (DNA): TGTGCCAGCAGTTTAGACAGGGGGCGGATGAACACTGAAGCTTTCTTT. It codes for CASSLDRGRMNTEAFF.

A few counts support this clonotype. This rearrangement joins TRBV20-1 to TRBJ2-7, with 10 bases aligning to TRBD1. The length of the CDR3 is 14 residues. V trimming: 4 bases; J trimming: 6 bases; junction bases outside the gene matches: 9. Looked up from germline, CDR1 is DFQATT and CDR2 is SNEGSKA (reference sequence). The CDR3 DNA sequence: TGCAGTGCTATCAAACCGGACAGGGGGGGCGAGCAGTACTTC. It specifies CSAIKPDRGGEQYF.

The chain uses TRBV14 and TRBJ2-2, with D perhaps matching TRBD2 (6 bases). This CDR3 spans 16 amino acids. From germline, CDR1 is SGHDN and CDR2 FVKESK. V was clipped by 1 base and J by 3 bases, with 12 bases between them. The CDR3 is CASSQAKRAHTGELFF. The CDR3 region has the DNA TGTGCCAGCAGCCAAGCGAAGCGGGCCCACACCGGGGAGCTGTTTTTT.